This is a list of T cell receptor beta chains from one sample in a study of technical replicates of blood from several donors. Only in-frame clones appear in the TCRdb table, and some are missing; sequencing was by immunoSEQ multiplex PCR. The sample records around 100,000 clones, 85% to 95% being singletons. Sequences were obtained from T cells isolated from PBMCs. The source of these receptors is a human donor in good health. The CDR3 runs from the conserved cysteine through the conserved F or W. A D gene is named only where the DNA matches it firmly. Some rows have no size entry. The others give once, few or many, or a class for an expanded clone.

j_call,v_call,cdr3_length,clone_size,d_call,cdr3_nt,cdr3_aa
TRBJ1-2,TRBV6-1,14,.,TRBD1,TGTGCCAGCAGTGAAGGACAGGGCGAAAGTGGCTACACCTTC,CASSEGQGESGYTF
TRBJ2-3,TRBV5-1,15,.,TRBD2,TGCGCCAGCAGCATGGGGACTATGAGCACAGATACGCAGTATTTT,CASSMGTMSTDTQYF
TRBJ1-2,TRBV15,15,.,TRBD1,TGTGCCACCAGCAGAGATCGGACAGGGACCTATGGCTACACCTTC,CATSRDRTGTYGYTF
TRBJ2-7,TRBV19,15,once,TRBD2,TGTGCCAGTACGCCTAGCGGGAGGATCCAATACGAGCAGTACTTC,CASTPSGRIQYEQYF
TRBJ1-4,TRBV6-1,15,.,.,TGTGCCAGCAGTGAAGGGTTGGGGAGATATGAAAAACTGTTTTTT,CASSEGLGRYEKLFF
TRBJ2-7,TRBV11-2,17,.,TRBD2,TGTGCCAGCAGCTTACTACCCATAGCGGGAGGGGTAAGGGAGCAGTACTTC,CASSLLPIAGGVREQYF
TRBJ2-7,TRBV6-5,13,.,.,TGTGCCAGCAGTTACCTACAGGGATACGAGCAGTACTTC,CASSYLQGYEQYF
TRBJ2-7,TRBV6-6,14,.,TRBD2,TGTGCCAGCAGTTACTTCGGGACTAGTTACGAGCAGTACTTC,CASSYFGTSYEQYF
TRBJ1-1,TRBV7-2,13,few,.,TGTGCCAGCAGCTTATACACAGAAACTGAAGCTTTCTTT,CASSLYTETEAFF
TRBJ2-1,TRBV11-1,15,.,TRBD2,TGTGCCAGCAGCCAGACTAGCGGGAGGCACAATGAGCAGTTCTTC,CASSQTSGRHNEQFF